This T cell receptor beta chain is from a study of cytomegalovirus exposure and HLA in healthy donors. Across the study: A later analysis reported the same platform for the roughly 110 validation repertoires and the 666 first-cohort repertoires.

General observations from the study: In vitro experiments confirmed that three CMV-associated chains were specific for CMV antigens. Reports described diagnosis of cytomegalovirus status by the classifier as highly specific and sensitive. Researchers counted 164 TCR beta chains as cytomegalovirus-associated.

As regards this clone: Antigen unknown.

TCRdb keeps only in-frame clones here, not all; method: immunoSEQ multiplex PCR. The sample shows 120,000 to 150,000 clones, around 88% of them seen only once. This sequence originates from a woman aged 18-29 years in good health and CMV-seropositive. Sequenced sample: PBMCs.

This CDR3 is CASSQDVSRLNTDTQYF. CDR3 nucleotides: TGCGCCAGCAGCCAAGATGTCAGCAGGCTGAACACAGATACGCAGTATTTT. The V call is TRBV4-3, the J call TRBJ2-3; D uncertain. Trimming stripped 0 bases from V and 2 bases from J, with 15 bases between. From germline, CDR1 is LGHNA and CDR2 YSLEER. The CDR3 has 17 residues.